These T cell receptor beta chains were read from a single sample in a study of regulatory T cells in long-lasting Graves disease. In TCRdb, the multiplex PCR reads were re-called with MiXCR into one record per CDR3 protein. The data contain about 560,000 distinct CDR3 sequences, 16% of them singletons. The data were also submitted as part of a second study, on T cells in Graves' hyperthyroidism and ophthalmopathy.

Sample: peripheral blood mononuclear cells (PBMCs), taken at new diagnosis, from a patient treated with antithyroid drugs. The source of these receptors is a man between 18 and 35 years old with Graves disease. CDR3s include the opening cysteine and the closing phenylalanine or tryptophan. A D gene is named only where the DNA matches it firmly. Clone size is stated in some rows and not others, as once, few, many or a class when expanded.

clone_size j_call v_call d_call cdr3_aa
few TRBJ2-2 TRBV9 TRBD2 CASSVAGRARAGELFF
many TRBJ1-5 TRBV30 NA CAWSTDRTGGSNQPQHF
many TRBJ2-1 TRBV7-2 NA CASSLSAGARGSNEQFF
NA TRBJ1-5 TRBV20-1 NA CSARDPYYSNQPQHF
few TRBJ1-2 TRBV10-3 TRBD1 CAIGGDRANYGYTF
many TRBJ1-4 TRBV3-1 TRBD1 CASSTRDRGGKLFF
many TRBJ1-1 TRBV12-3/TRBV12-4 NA CASSLVKGLYTEAFF
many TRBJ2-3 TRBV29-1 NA CSVEGSGLTTDTQYF
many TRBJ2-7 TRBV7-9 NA CASSSYYEQYF
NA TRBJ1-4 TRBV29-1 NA CSATTGTYLFF
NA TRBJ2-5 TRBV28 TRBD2 CASSSPSGRGQETQYF
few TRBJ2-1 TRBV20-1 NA CSAKWRYNEQFF
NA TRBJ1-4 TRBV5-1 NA CASSLDRSEKLFF
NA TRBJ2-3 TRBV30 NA CAWRPLWGTDTQYF
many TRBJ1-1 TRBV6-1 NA CAILRDGEAFF
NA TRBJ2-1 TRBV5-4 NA CASSPRGGTYNEQFF
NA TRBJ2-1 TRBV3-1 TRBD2 CASSFERGQIPPNEQFF
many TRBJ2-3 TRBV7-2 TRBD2 CASSLWTSATDTQYF
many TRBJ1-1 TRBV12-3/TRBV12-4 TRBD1 CASSLNDRGPLGTEAFF
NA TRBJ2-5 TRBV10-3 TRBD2 CASREGPETQYF
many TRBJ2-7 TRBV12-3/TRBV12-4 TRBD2 CASSLGRTSDTQYF
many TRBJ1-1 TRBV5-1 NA CASSLERQPNTEAFF
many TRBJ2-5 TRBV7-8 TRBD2 CASIVGTSRETQYF
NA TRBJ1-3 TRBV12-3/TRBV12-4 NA CASSFLVVRGNTIYF